The T cell receptor beta chain described here comes from a study of neurological immune-mediated disorders. This CDR3 is 16 amino acids long. Trimming took off 1 base at V and 2 bases at J, with 15 bases between the two ends. Germline V CDR1 and CDR2: MGHRA, YSYEKL. This clonotype was recorded many times. A single record per CDR3 protein comes from TCRdb applying MiXCR to the 5' RACE reads. The sample shows 20,000 to 25,000 distinct CDR3 sequences, approximately 15% of them seen only once. The specimen sequenced was CD8+ T cells from blood. The source of this sequence is a woman aged 18-35 years with multiple sclerosis. V and J are TRBV4-1 and TRBJ2-7; D is unclear. CDR3: CASSQGWLSPAYEQYF. DNA for the CDR3: TGCGCCAGCAGCCAAGGTTGGCTATCTCCGGCCTACGAGCAGTACTTC.